The clone carrying this T cell receptor beta chain showed up just a few times. This record belongs to a study of beta chain features in type 1 diabetes. The study reverse transcribed the entire isolated RNA, so it sequenced expressed TCRB transcripts. Data came from immunoSEQ multiplex PCR; TCRdb stores just in-frame clones and leaves some out. Of 250,000 to 350,000 clones listed, about 14% are singletons. V trimming: 6 bases; J trimming: 7 bases; junction bases outside the gene matches: 6. Germline CDR1 is MNHEY and CDR2 is SVGAGI. CDR3 length: 14 amino acids. The sequence was obtained from a man younger than 40 in good health. The sequenced sample consisted of central memory CD4+ T cells from blood. This chain connects TRBV6-5 to TRBJ2-1; 10 bases are shared with TRBD2. The CDR3 spells CASRRALAGNEQFF. CDR3 sequence (DNA): TGTGCCAGCAGGCGAGCACTAGCGGGGAATGAGCAGTTCTTC.